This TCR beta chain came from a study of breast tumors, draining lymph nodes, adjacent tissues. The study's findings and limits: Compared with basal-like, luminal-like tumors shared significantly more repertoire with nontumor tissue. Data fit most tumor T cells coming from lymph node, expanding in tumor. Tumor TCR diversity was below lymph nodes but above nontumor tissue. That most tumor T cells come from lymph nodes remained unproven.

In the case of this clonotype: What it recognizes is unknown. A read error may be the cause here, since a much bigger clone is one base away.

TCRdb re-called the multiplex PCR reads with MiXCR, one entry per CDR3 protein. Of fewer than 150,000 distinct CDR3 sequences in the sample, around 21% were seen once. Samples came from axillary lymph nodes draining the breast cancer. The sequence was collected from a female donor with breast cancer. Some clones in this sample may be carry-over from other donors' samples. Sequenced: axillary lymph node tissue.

CDR3 in DNA: TGTGCCAGCACCCGAGGACTGGGGTCAATCTACGAGCAGTACTTC. It encodes CASTRGLGSIYEQYF. The chain links TRBV6-1 to TRBJ2-7; possibly TRBD2 for D (5 bases). Germline V gene data show CDR1 as MNHNS and CDR2 as SASEGT. CDR3 size: 15 residues. V was cut by 7 bases and J by 3 bases, with 19 bases left in between.